This T cell receptor (beta chain) was recovered during a study of persistence of HIV-infected CD4 T cells. The CDR3 loop spans 14 amino acids. Trimming pared 6 bases from V and 4 bases from J, leaving 13 bases between. CDR1 and CDR2 (germline): LNHDA, SQIVND (reference sequence). Study observations and caveats: Degenerate expanded CDR3beta sequences were enriched among CMV- and Gag-responding cells.

Concerning this clone: Its antigen is still unknown.

The stimulus was an HIV-1 Gag 15-mer peptide pool, 1 ug/peptide/mL. Responding CD4+ T cells were sorted by upregulation of both CD40 ligand and CD69. Donors were HIV-1-infected adults who began suppressive ART during chronic infection. PBMCs were depleted of CD8+ T cells before stimulation. The libraries were made with immunoSEQ version 4 in survey mode. Using immunoSEQ multiplex PCR, the repertoire was profiled, and TCRdb retains in-frame clones only, with some absent. The data hold 20,000 to 25,000 clones, with over 65% observed a single time. Sequenced here: CD4+ T cells sorted from PBMCs after roughly 17-hour stimulation, sampled from a patient who received antiretroviral therapy. This clonotype was obtained from an adult man with HIV who was CMV-seropositive. This chain joins TRBV19 and TRBJ1-3; possible D gene TRBD1, 6 bases. This CDR3 reads CASRIQGNGNTIYF. The CDR3 DNA sequence: TGTGCCAGTAGGATACAGGGTAACGGAAACACCATATATTTT.